This T cell receptor (beta chain) comes out of a study of blood T cell repertoires in COVID-19 (dated by TCRdb to between 2020 and 2021). Some background on the complete study: Collaborator samples came from the United States, Italy and Spain and covered acute and convalescent phases of COVID-19. The prospective study material was composed of cDNA or gDNA derived from T cells, B-cell-depleted T cells, or PBMCs. The dataset comprised deeply sampled blood TCRbeta repertoires from subjects exposed to, actively infected with, or recovered from COVID-19. The repertoires were made available in a free public database intended to serve as a resource for research on the immune response to SARS-CoV-2. Samples came from the ongoing ImmuneRACE study (first 160 participants) plus 1,254 subjects from 6 global collaborators. Nearly every sample came with metadata listing a de-identified subject ID, COVID-19 status, age in years and sex. Where available, HLA class I and class II types were obtained from metadata supplied by the sample provider rather than from assay-based typing.

From cysteine to phenylalanine, the CDR3 is 13 amino acids long. The DNA shown is the 39-base CDR3, in frame from base 1. V was cut back by 9 bases and J by 2 bases, leaving a gap of 11 bases between them. Via the germline V gene, CDR1 is MNHEY and CDR2 SVGAGI. About this clone: The antigen it recognizes is unknown. No quality values exist for individual bases; no much larger clone is one base distant.

TCRbeta CDR3 regions were amplified from genomic DNA by means of the immunoSEQ Assay, a bias-controlled multiplex PCR. The source study handled its data this way. Within the assay, amplification of reference gene primers was used to estimate how many nucleated cells each sample contained. Sequence reads were collapsed and filtered to measure the absolute abundance of every unique TCRbeta CDR3 rearrangement. Productive Simpson clonality was computed per sample as the square root of Simpson's diversity index over productive rearrangements. This is the immuneACCESS table as TCRdb keeps it, with only in-frame sequences that have V and J called. A part of the clones is gone; compared with another copy, unresolved V genes explain less than half, and the rest is unexplained. That table is the source of V, J and clone size, and D and trimming were worked out from the DNA. The table for this sample lists about 430,000 clones; roughly 84% of them were counted only once. The ten largest clonotypes hold about 1.5% of the sample.

Participants in the prospective study were enrolled through a virtual design, were aged roughly 18 to 90 years, and lived in roughly 25 United States geographic areas. In the prospective study, cohorts were assigned on the basis of participant-reported clinical history obtained from a screening survey and a study questionnaire. Exposed participants had been in contact with someone with a PCR-confirmed or clinician-diagnosed COVID-19 case within 2 weeks of study entry. Each participant in the prospective study had whole blood, serum and a nasopharyngeal or oropharyngeal swab collected by mobile phlebotomists. Prospective study participants could optionally give additional blood draws and questionnaires over an approximately two-month period. Before DNA extraction, blood samples from the prospective study were shipped at room temperature or frozen. Paper-wide results and their limitations: The quantity of clinical and demographic metadata differed by source and by participant and was supplied without curation.

What was sequenced was PBMCs or T cells enriched from blood (not recorded which). The TCR was taken from a woman aged 18-30 years who had been exposed to COVID-19. The chain couples TRBV6-5 to TRBJ2-1; TRBD1 could be the D gene, as 6 bases match. This receptor carries the CDR3 CASTNRAYNEQFF. Read as DNA, the sequence is TGTGCCAGTACTAACAGGGCCTACAATGAGCAGTTCTTC.